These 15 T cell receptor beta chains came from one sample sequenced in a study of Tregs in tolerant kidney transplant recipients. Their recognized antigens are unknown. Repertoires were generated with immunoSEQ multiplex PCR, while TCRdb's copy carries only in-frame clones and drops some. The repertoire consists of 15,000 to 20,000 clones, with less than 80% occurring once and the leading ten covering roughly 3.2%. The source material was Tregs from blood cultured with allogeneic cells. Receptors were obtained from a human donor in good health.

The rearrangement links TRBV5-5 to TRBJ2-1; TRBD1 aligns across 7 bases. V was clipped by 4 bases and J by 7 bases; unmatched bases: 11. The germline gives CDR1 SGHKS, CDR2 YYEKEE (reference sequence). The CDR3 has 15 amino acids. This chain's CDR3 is CASSQGVWPGNEQFF. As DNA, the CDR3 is TGTGCCAGCAGCCAGGGGGTCTGGCCGGGGAATGAGCAGTTCTTC. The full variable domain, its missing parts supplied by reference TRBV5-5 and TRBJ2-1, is DAGVTQSPTHLIKTRGQQVTLRCSPISGHKSVSWYQQVLGQGPQFIFQYYEKEERGRGNFPDRFSARQFPNYSSELNVNALLLGDSALYLCASSQGVWPGNEQFFGPGTRLTVL.

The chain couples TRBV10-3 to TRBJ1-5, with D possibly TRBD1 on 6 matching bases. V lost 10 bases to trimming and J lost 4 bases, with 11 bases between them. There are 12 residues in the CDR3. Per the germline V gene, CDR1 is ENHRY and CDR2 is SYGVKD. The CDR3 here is CATGQPNQPQHF. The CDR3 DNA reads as TGTGCCACCGGACAGCCAAATCAGCCCCAGCATTTT.

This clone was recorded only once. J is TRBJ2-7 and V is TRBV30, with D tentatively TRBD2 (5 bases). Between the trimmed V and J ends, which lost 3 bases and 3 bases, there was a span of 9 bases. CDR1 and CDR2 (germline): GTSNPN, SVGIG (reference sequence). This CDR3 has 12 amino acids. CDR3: CAWSPGSYEQYF. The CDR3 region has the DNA TGTGCCTGGAGCCCGGGGAGCTACGAGCAGTACTTC.

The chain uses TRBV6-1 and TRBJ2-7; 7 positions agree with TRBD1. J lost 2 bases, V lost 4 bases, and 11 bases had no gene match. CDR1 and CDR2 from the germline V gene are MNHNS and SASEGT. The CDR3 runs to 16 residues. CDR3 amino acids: CASSGARGRAAYEQYF. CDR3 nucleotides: TGTGCCAGCAGTGGCGCTAGGGGGCGGGCGGCCTACGAGCAGTACTTC.

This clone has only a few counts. The CDR3 region is CASSPLSGTYNSPLHF. The CDR3, as DNA: TGTGCCAGCAGCCCCCTAAGCGGGACCTATAATTCACCCCTCCACTTT. V and J are TRBV4-2 and TRBJ1-6; D is undetermined. Deletions cut 4 bases from V and 2 bases from J, with 12 bases between. Germline V gene lookup returns CDR1 LGHNA and CDR2 YNFKEQ. This CDR3 contains 16 residues.

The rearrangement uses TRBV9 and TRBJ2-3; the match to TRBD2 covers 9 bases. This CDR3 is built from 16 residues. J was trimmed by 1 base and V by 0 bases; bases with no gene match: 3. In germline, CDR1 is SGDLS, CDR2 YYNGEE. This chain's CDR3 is CASSVGRLAGTDTQYF. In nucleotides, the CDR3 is TGTGCCAGCAGCGTAGGAAGACTAGCGGGCACAGATACGCAGTATTTT.

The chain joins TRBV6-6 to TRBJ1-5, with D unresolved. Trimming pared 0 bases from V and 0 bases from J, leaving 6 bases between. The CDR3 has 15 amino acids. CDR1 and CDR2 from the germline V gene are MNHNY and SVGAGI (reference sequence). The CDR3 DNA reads TGTGCCAGCAGTTACTCGCAGGTTAGCAATCAGCCCCAGCATTTT. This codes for CASSYSQVSNQPQHF.

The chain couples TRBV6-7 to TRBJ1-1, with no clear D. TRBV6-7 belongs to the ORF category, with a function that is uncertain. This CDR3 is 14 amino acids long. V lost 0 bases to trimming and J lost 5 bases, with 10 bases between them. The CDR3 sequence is CASSYSRWWTEAFF. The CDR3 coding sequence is TGTGCCAGCAGTTACTCGCGATGGTGGACTGAAGCTTTCTTT.

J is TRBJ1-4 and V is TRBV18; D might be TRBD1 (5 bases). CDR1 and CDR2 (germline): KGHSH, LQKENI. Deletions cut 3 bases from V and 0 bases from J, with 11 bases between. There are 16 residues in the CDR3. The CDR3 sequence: CASSPTATATNEKLFF. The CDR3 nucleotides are TGTGCCAGCTCACCGACAGCGACTGCAACTAATGAAAAACTGTTTTTT.

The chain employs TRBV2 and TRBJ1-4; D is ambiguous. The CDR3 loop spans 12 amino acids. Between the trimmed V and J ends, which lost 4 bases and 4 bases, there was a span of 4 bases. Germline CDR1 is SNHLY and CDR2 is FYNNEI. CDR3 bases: TGTGCCAGCAGTGCCCTTAATGAAAAACTGTTTTTT. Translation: CASSALNEKLFF.

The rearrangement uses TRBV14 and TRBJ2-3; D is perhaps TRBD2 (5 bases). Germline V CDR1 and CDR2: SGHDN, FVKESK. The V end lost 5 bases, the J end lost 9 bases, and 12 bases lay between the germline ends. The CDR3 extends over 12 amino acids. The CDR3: CASSAAGGTQYF. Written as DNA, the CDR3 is TGTGCCAGCAGCGCGGCGGGCGGGACGCAGTATTTT.

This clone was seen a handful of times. The CDR3 DNA sequence: TGTGCCAGCAGCTTACCACCGGGAGTAGAGCAGTACTTC. It is translated as CASSLPPGVEQYF. The gene calls are TRBV7-8 and TRBJ2-7, with a possible D match to TRBD2 (6 bases). The germline gives CDR1 SGHVS, CDR2 FQNEAQ. V was shortened by 2 bases and J by 7 bases, with 12 bases between the two germline ends. The CDR3 runs to 13 residues.

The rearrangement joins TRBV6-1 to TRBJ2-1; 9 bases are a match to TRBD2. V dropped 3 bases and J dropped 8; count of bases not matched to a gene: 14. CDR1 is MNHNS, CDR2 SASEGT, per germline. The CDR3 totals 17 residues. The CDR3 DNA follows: TGTGCCAGCAGTGAGATCGGTCGGGGACTAGCTATCTATGAGCAGTTCTTC. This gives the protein CASSEIGRGLAIYEQFF.

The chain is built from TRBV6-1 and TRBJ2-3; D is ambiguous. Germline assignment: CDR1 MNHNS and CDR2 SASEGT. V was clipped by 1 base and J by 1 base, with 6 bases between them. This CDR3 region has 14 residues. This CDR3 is CASSEDWGTDTQYF. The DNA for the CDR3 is TGTGCCAGCAGTGAAGATTGGGGCACAGATACGCAGTATTTT.

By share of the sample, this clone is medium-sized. In nucleotides, the CDR3 is TGTGCCAGCAGCGCCGACAGGGGGGGCAATCAGCCCCAGCATTTT. It specifies CASSADRGGNQPQHF. V is TRBV5-6 and J is TRBJ1-5; TRBD1 matches 9 bases. This CDR3 contains 15 residues. J lost 2 bases, V lost 4 bases, and 4 bases had no gene match. CDR1 is SGHDT and CDR2 is YYEEEE in the germline V gene.